One sample yielded the 4 T cell receptor beta chains listed below, sequenced in a study of early T cells in non-severe SARS-CoV-2 infection. TCRdb redid the calling of the 5' RACE reads with MiXCR, one entry per CDR3 protein. The profile shows more than 65,000 distinct CDR3 sequences, 14% of them singletons. The specimen comprised whole blood, sampled at baseline. These receptors all stem from an adult who was a healthcare worker with PCR-confirmed SARS-CoV-2 infection or an uninfected control (not recorded which).

This clonotype occurred a few times. This chain links TRBV29-1 with TRBJ1-2; D not resolved. The CDR3 totals 12 residues. Germline CDR1 is SQVTM and CDR2 is ANQGSEA. The V gene lost 0 bases and the J gene lost 8 bases, with 10 bases spanning the gap. The CDR3 loop is CSVEEGRLGYTF. CDR3 bases: TGCAGCGTTGAAGAAGGCCGTTTGGGCTACACCTTC.

The table lists this clonotype with many counts. This chain joins TRBV6-5 and TRBJ1-5; D gene unclear. CDR3 length equals 14 residues. V lost 8 bases and J lost 0, with 11 bases in between. Germline V CDR1 and CDR2: MNHEY, SVGAGI. In DNA, the CDR3 is TGTGCCAGCCGGGGAGGCCATAGCAATCAGCCCCAGCATTTT. Translation: CASRGGHSNQPQHF.

This clonotype was detected ten times or more. This chain connects TRBV7-2 to TRBJ2-7; 13 nucleotides match TRBD2. Per germline, CDR1 SGHTA and CDR2 FQGNSA. Trimming removed 4 bases from V and 10 bases from J; junction bases left unmatched: 10. This CDR3 has 15 residues. The DNA for the CDR3 is TGTGCCAGCAGCTATAGCCCTGGGACTAGCGGGACACAGTACTTC. Protein: CASSYSPGTSGTQYF.

The V gene is TRBV27, the J gene TRBJ1-1; maybe TRBD1 (6 bases). This CDR3 has 14 residues. CDR1 MNHEY and CDR2 SMNVEV come from the germline V gene (reference sequence). V was clipped by 0 bases and J by 3 bases, with 8 bases between them. CDR3 residues: CASSLSDSYTEAFF. DNA for the CDR3: TGTGCCAGCAGTTTATCGGACAGTTACACTGAAGCTTTCTTT.